This T cell receptor (beta chain) was recovered during a study of early T cells in non-severe SARS-CoV-2 infection. In its sample, this clonotype was seen a few times. A single record per CDR3 protein comes from TCRdb applying MiXCR to the 5' RACE reads. The sample has roughly 92,000 distinct CDR3 sequences, approximately 12% seen once; the top ten hold 3.5% to 5%. Germline loops: CDR1 SGHVS, CDR2 FQNEAQ. This CDR3 has 14 amino acids. V was clipped by 5 bases and J by 1 base, with 11 bases between them. This chain links TRBV7-8 with TRBJ2-5; D remains ambiguous. This TCR was sampled from an adult who was a healthcare worker with PCR-confirmed SARS-CoV-2 infection or an uninfected control (not recorded which). Sequencing used whole blood, obtained at baseline. Written as DNA, the CDR3 is TGTGCCAGCAGCCTAGAGTGGGGCCAAGAGACCCAGTACTTC. It encodes CASSLEWGQETQYF.